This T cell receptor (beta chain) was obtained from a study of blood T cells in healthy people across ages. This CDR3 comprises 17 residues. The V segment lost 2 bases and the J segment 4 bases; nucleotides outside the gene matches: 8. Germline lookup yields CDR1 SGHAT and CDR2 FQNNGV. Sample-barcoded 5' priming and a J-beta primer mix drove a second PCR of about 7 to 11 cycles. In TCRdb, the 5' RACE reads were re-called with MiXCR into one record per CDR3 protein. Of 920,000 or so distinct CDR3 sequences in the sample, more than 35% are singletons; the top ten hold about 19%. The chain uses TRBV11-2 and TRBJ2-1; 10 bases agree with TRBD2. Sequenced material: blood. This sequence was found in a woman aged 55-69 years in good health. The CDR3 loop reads CASSLRLAGAIYNEQFF. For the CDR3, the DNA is TGTGCCAGCAGCTTACGCCTAGCGGGAGCTATATACAATGAGCAGTTCTTC.